This T cell receptor (beta chain) was obtained from a study of radiation and T cells in renal cell carcinoma. Trimming at V came to 4 bases and at J to 3 bases, leaving 9 bases not matched to a gene. The CDR3 is 16 residues long. The germline CDR1 and CDR2 sequences are MNHNY and SVGAGI (reference sequence). Details on this clone: Its specificity is not known.

This sample's time point: blood 4 weeks post-SBRT, at nephrectomy. Treatment in this sample: 15 Gy SBRT to primary tumor, nephrectomy 4 weeks later. Nephrectomy followed 15 Gy stereotactic body radiation by 4 weeks. Clear cell pathology was present in this patient's renal cell carcinoma. Findings and limits, study-wide: Baseline intratumoral clonotype presence is unknown without pretreatment biopsies.

Clones were sequenced by immunoSEQ multiplex PCR, and TCRdb holds only the in-frame ones, with some missing. The sample yields around 170,000 clones, about 88% seen once. This specimen consisted of blood, obtained from a patient whose treatment included radiotherapy and nephrectomy. The clonotype originates from a woman aged 50 to 60 with renal cell carcinoma. The chain carries TRBV6-6 and TRBJ2-7; 10 bases match TRBD2. In nucleotides, the CDR3 is TGTGCCAGCAGTTTCCCCAGCGGGGGGGCCGGCTACGAGCAGTACTTC. This codes for CASSFPSGGAGYEQYF.